This entry features one TCR beta chain sequence. Its antigen is not identified. CDR3 size: 14 residues. V lost 7 bases and J 4 bases, leaving 16 bases between the germline ends. Germline CDR1 and CDR2: MNHEY and SMNVEV (reference sequence). Researchers reported that TCR beta cDNA libraries carried unique molecular identifiers. TCRdb analysed the PCR reads with MiXCR anew, one entry per CDR3 protein. The table shows roughly 200,000 distinct CDR3 sequences, with 29% occurring only once. These data are taken from a study of post-analysis software for immune sequencing data. For the study at large: Some patients lacked subtype; others had relapsing-remitting, secondary progressive or progressive-relapsing disease. Study-wide results and limits: In patients, roughly five TRBV segments were more frequent than in controls, with TRBV5-6, TRBV5-1 and TRBV20-1 among them.

The origin of this receptor is a girl aged 2 to 17 with multiple sclerosis. V and J are TRBV27 and TRBJ1-1, with TRBD1 as a possible D gene (5 bases). The sample taken for sequencing was blood. CDR3 DNA sequence: TGTGCCAGCAATACAGCAGGGTCGGTCACTGAAGCTTTCTTT. Encoded protein: CASNTAGSVTEAFF.